This TCR beta chain was recovered during a study of cytomegalovirus exposure and HLA in healthy donors (dated by TCRdb to about 2017). The study in broad terms: According to an earlier analysis of 587 of the donors, about 179 million T cells yielded some 110 million unique TCR beta sequences and more than 250 Gb of sequence data. An early release that covered several hundred HLA-typed donors contained 250 to 350 gigabases of sequencing data and about 84 million unique TCR sequences. The genetic ancestry cluster associated with self-reported Caucasian donors included 81% of the roughly 400 genotyped donors. The study was designed to test whether signatures of past pathogen exposure could be identified by cataloging public T cell receptors. The study used immunosequencing to profile the T cell repertoires of around 600 subjects and linked those repertoires to cytomegalovirus serostatus. In addition to the first cohort of 650 to 800 subjects, a separate validation cohort of 130 or so different subjects was used. To predict cytomegalovirus infection status, the study brought together high-throughput TCR immunosequencing, statistical association of individual TCRs with disease status, and machine learning. To study patterns of TCR occurrence, a later analysis re-analyzed previously published TCR beta repertoires from hundreds of donors and added high-resolution HLA genotyping. In the later analysis, no new phenotypic data were used to find candidate immune exposures; instead, reliance was placed on TCR beta sequences and their occurrence across donors. An earlier analysis of nearly 600 of the donors applied high-throughput TCR beta sequencing to assess whether each TCR beta V gene segment acted as functional or pseudogenic. Alongside the repertoire data, information on donor age, sex, ethnicity and CMV serostatus was compiled. Genome-wide SNP genotypes for about three fifths of the roughly 700 donors were used in a later genetic analysis, which treated that subset as a discovery cohort. Every repertoire in the discovery cohort had been generated on one and the same sequencing platform. Class I and class II HLA loci were covered by the typing at four-digit resolution. The number of typed donors differed by locus: about 629-630 for A, B, C, DRB1 and DQB1; 522 for DQA1; 606 for DPA1; and 400 to 480 for DPB1. Because of strong linkage in the cohort, five DR-DQ haplotypes were treated as single units for association and clustering. Among about 400 genotyped donors of the cohort, an average of roughly 230,000 unique TCR beta nucleotide sequences was sequenced per donor, of which roughly 18% were non-productive.

The library was generated by the immunoSEQ multiplex PCR assay. For the multiplex PCR, a mixture combining 60 forward primers for TCR Vbeta segments and 13 reverse primers for TCR Jbeta segments was used. The CDR3 region of rearranged TCR beta genes was amplified from genomic DNA by a multiplex PCR assay. On the Illumina HiSeq System, the amplified TCR beta libraries were sequenced as 87-base-pair reads. For the original study's pipeline: A later analysis counted around 72 million unique TCR beta chains across the 650 to 800 repertoires, and about 10 million of these chains were shared by at least two donors. Raw reads were error-corrected and collapsed into unique sequences with a nearest-neighbor algorithm that merged closely related sequences to remove PCR and sequencing errors. Alignment of CDR3 sequences to IMGT reference sequences was used to assign V, D and J gene segments. For a sequence to be retained, at least a six-nucleotide match to both a V gene segment and a J gene segment was required. Rearrangements were classified as productive when the CDR3 lacked stop codons and remained in frame with V and J, and all other rearrangements were classified as non-productive. CDR3 was defined according to IMGT convention as the region running from the second conserved V-encoded cysteine to the conserved J-encoded phenylalanine. The earlier analysis of 450 to 750 of the donors excluded any sequence lacking an unambiguous match to a single V gene segment. An earlier analysis of a few hundred of the donors called V segments functional above 56.7% productive rearrangements and segregating when the between-donor standard deviation exceeded 5%. A statistical classification framework was developed to diagnose cytomegalovirus status using the catalog of TCR beta chain sequences. In a later analysis, TCR nucleotide sequences were compared against IMGT/GENE-DB human TR gene sequences so that V and J genes could be assigned. The TCRdist pipeline was used in a later analysis to assign CDR3 sequences and most-parsimonious VDJ recombination scenarios. A later analysis defined each TCR beta chain by its CDR3 amino acid sequence plus V-gene family, and excluded reads lacking a unique V-gene family. A later analysis removed several hundred highly shared, low-generation-probability nucleotide sequences to deal with suspected cross-contamination and a sequencing artifact. For each public chain, a later analysis derived a clonal expansion index from normalized ranks of inferred template counts within each repertoire. A later analysis computed generation probabilities with a VDJ recombination model fitted to out-of-frame rearrangements, and checked the results against IGoR. Hypergeometric tests were used in a later analysis to score TCR-TCR, TCR-HLA and TCR-CMV co-occurrence, with a repertoire-size bias correction applied to the TCR pairs. False discovery rates were estimated in a later analysis by permuting HLA or CMV assignments 20 times. A later analysis grouped co-occurring TCRs with DBSCAN, adding TCRdist sequence similarity when clustering within HLA-allele-positive subsets. Repertoires with fewer than 30,000 or more than 120,000 public chains were left out of co-occurrence clustering, as were about 5 repertoires with anomalous nucleotide sharing. The clones in this table, taken by TCRdb from immuneACCESS, are in-frame only. Not every clone is retained; where verified, under half of the shortfall comes from an unresolved V gene, and the cause of the rest is unknown. V, J and clone size derive from that table, while D and trimming were established from the DNA sequence. The sample records some 270,000 clones, nearly 95% of which are singletons. About 1.5% of the sample rests with the top ten.

Points the paper makes about the study in general: According to a later genetic analysis, donors in an Asian-associated ancestry cluster had fewer N-insertions in productive TCRs than the approximately 670-donor mean. According to a later analysis, TCR association rates differed among HLA loci, with DRB1 alleles showing the most associated TCRs and HLA-C alleles showing the fewest. The earlier analysis of approximately 590 of the donors excluded roughly 17 rarely observed V segments, including chromosome 9 orphons, because counts were too low. Correlated functional status among segregating V segments might be attributable to linkage disequilibrium, but an unknown experimental factor could not be ruled out. In a later analysis, most CMV-associated TCR beta chains were found to appear HLA-restricted, with HLA associations seemingly driven largely by CMV exposure. An association between a missense DCLRE1C variant and V-gene and J-gene trimming of TCR beta chains was found in a later genetic analysis and replicated in an independent cohort. For the cohort, immune exposure information was limited to CMV serostatus. Broadly in line with IMGT annotations, most TCR beta V segments showed up in productive rearrangements about 87% or about 30% of the time in an earlier analysis of 587 of the donors. In a later analysis, HLA-associated TCR beta chains were found to be more clonally expanded and to have lower generation probabilities than equally common non-associated chains. A later analysis reported that several top co-occurrence clusters appeared linked to parvovirus B19, influenza, CMV and Epstein-Barr virus. When HLA alleles, especially DR and DQ, strongly co-occurred, attributing TCR associations to individual alleles was difficult. A few of the identified cytomegalovirus-associated TCR beta chains were confirmed in vitro to be specific for cytomegalovirus antigens. A further reported finding was that TCR beta sequences accurately predicted the HLA-A and HLA-B alleles for most subjects in the first cohort. A cluster of highly shared sequence variants was judged likely to represent a technical artifact of the sequencing pipeline. Because HLA typing was unavailable for some donors at each locus, only the typed subset was used in association tests. It was suggested by the authors that the approach could potentially be generalized to other disease states and immunological phenotypes. Presence/absence analyses assumed roughly uniform sequencing depth across donors, an assumption that may not hold. In a later analysis, about 17,000 TCR beta sequences were associated with specific HLA alleles at a false discovery rate of 0.05. Across donors, most TCR sequences were observed very rarely, whereas some public TCRs were present in many individuals. Because the 87-base-pair reads could not distinguish some IMGT-functional V segments, including TRBV6-2 and TRBV6-3, those segments were excluded. Only TCR beta chains were sequenced in this cohort, and the absence of alpha or paired-chain data limited detectable features. The study listed 150 to 200 TCR beta chains as associated with cytomegalovirus. In both the original and validation cohorts, the classifier was reported to diagnose cytomegalovirus status with high specificity and sensitivity.

Turning to this clone: Its antigen has not been determined. Nothing much larger sits one base from this clone, and base qualities are not available.

After removal of 3 bases from V and 0 bases from J, the junction retains 7 bases not matched to a gene. The CDR3 goes from the cysteine to the phenylalanine over 16 residues. Only the CDR3 part of the read is kept: 48 bases, read in frame from the first base. According to the germline V gene, CDR1 reads KGHSH and CDR2 reads LQKENI. The cohort was made up of 666 healthy bone marrow donors. Cohort members were all nominally healthy when sampled, although unrecorded immune exposures were likely present. The donor tested CMV seronegative and was one of the 352 seronegative cohort members. Every donor gave a peripheral blood sample, and the peripheral blood mononuclear cells from that sample were used for TCR beta sequencing. Genomic DNA was extracted from the blood cell samples with the Qiagen DNeasy Blood Extraction Kit.

This clonotype was obtained from a girl aged 2 to 10 in good health and CMV-seronegative. Sequencing was performed on PBMCs. The chain is assembled from TRBV18 and TRBJ2-7; 8 central bases correspond to TRBD1. The CDR3 reads CASSPPTGQVSYEQYF. In nucleotide form, the sequence is TGTGCCAGCTCACCGCCAACGGGACAGGTCTCCTACGAGCAGTACTTC.